This record looks at one T cell receptor beta chain sequence and its context. TCRdb's copy holds only in-frame clones and misses some; the assay was immunoSEQ multiplex PCR. This table holds more than 75,000 clones, about 92% found once. V shed 3 bases and J 8 bases; nucleotides not matched to a gene: 25. CDR3 length: 21 amino acids. Germline CDR1 reads LNHDA; CDR2 reads SQIVND (reference sequence). This sample was taken from a study of technical replicates of blood from a handful of donors. The receptor comes from a human donor in good health. Sequenced: T cells isolated from PBMCs. The chain combines TRBV19 with TRBJ1-4; TRBD1 matches at 9 bases. The CDR3 DNA sequence: TGTGCCAGTAGTATTGTAAATGGACTTTGGGACAGGGCCCGCCAGGGCGAAAAACTGTTTTTT. Residues: CASSIVNGLWDRARQGEKLFF.